What follows are 18 T cell receptor beta chains derived from one specimen sequenced in a study of cytomegalovirus exposure and HLA in healthy donors. With 60 Vbeta and 13 Jbeta primers, the PCR was carried out. Sequencing was performed with immunoSEQ multiplex PCR; in TCRdb, only in-frame clones are kept and a portion is missing. The table shows roughly 240,000 clones, with approximately 84% occurring only once. The material sequenced was PBMCs. The receptors were gathered from a girl aged 2 to 10 in good health and CMV-seronegative.

This chain joins TRBV7-8 and TRBJ2-7, with 10 bases lining up with TRBD2. Germline V gives CDR1 SGHVS, CDR2 FQNEAQ. This CDR3 comprises 15 residues. J lost 0 bases, V lost 2 bases, and 1 base had no gene match. The CDR3 sequence: CASSLLAGASYEQYF. Written as DNA, the CDR3 is TGTGCCAGCAGCTTACTAGCGGGGGCCTCCTACGAGCAGTACTTC.

The J gene is TRBJ1-4, the V gene TRBV6-1, with D tentatively TRBD1 (6 bases). V shed 8 bases and J shed 7 bases, with 14 bases lying between them. The CDR3 extends over 13 amino acids. The germline V gene has CDR1 MNHNS and CDR2 SASEGT. CDR3 DNA: TGTGCCAGCGGTCCAAAACAGGGTGAAAAACTGTTTTTT. Translating it yields CASGPKQGEKLFF.

Concerning this clone: One end of the junction fails to match germline, which may point to a read error. This chain connects TRBV6-1 to TRBJ2-7; TRBD1 matches 7 bases. Germline V lookup: CDR1 MNHNS, CDR2 SASEGT. This CDR3 is built from 14 residues. CDR3 bases: TGTGTCAGCAGTGCCCCGGGACAGTCTAAGGAGCAGTACTTC. Translating it yields CVSSAPGQSKEQYF.

As concerns this clone: The conserved phenylalanine or tryptophan normally closing the CDR3 is absent here, so this likely arose from a read error. The genes are TRBV20-1 and TRBJ1-2; D gene uncertain. V was pared by 3 bases and J by 6 bases, with 8 bases between. CDR1 is DFQATT and CDR2 is SNEGSKA in the germline V gene (reference sequence). The CDR3 is 11 residues long. CDR3 protein: CSASTGDGYTL. The CDR3 bases are TGCAGTGCTAGTACCGGGGATGGCTACACCCTC.

This rearrangement joins TRBV7-2 to TRBJ2-7, with TRBD2 matching over 12 bases. The CDR3 extends over 15 amino acids. Per the germline V gene, CDR1 is SGHTA and CDR2 is FQGNSA. Trimming took 6 bases from V and 4 from J; bases not matched to a gene: 7. CDR3 coding DNA: TGTGCCAGCAGTGGCCTAGCGGGAGGGCTTTACGAGCAGTACTTC. As protein: CASSGLAGGLYEQYF.

The chain is built from TRBV6-1 and TRBJ1-2; D possibly corresponds to TRBD1 (6 bases). V lost 2 bases and J 5 bases, leaving 12 bases between the germline ends. This CDR3 contains 14 residues. Per germline, CDR1 MNHNS and CDR2 SASEGT. The CDR3 DNA reads as TGTGCCAGCAGTGAAACAATGACAGGTTATGGCTACACCTTC. Amino acids: CASSETMTGYGYTF.

The V and J genes are TRBV6-5 and TRBJ2-5, with TRBD2 as a possible D gene (6 bases). V was clipped by 6 bases and J by 5 bases, with 16 bases between them. This CDR3 comprises 14 residues. Germline V lookup: CDR1 MNHEY, CDR2 SVGAGI. In nucleotides, the CDR3 is TGTGCCAGCAGCATTTTCGGGACTCGGGAGACCCAGTACTTC. This codes for CASSIFGTRETQYF.

This rearrangement joins TRBV7-9 to TRBJ2-5, with a tentative D call TRBD2 (6 bases). The CDR3 contains 16 residues. Trimming removed 1 base at V and 1 base at J, with 13 bases between. The V gene's germline CDR1 is SEHNR and CDR2 FQNEAQ (reference sequence). The CDR3, as DNA: TGTGCCAGCAGCTTAGGGGGTATGGGGGGCCAAGAGACCCAGTACTTC. Protein sequence: CASSLGGMGGQETQYF.

This chain connects TRBV27 to TRBJ1-6, with a weak D call TRBD1 (6 bases). Trimming left V 2 bases short and J 3 bases short, with 14 bases between. The CDR3 is 17 residues long. Per the germline V gene, CDR1 is MNHEY and CDR2 is SMNVEV (reference sequence). CDR3 DNA: TGTGCCAGCAGTTTACTTACAGGGCCCGGCTATAATTCACCCCTCCACTTT. Protein sequence: CASSLLTGPGYNSPLHF.

The V call is TRBV18, the J call TRBJ2-6; 12 nucleotides match TRBD2. This CDR3 is built from 18 residues. V lost 4 bases, J lost 2 bases, and 6 bases stayed unmatched. The germline V gene has CDR1 KGHSH and CDR2 LQKENI. The CDR3 coding sequence is TGTGCCAGCTCACTTAAGACTAGCGGGAGTACTGGGGCCAACGTCCTGACTTTC. The encoded protein is CASSLKTSGSTGANVLTF.

This clone was seen only once. The rearrangement uses TRBV29-1 and TRBJ1-3; D gene uncertain. Trimming pared 0 bases from V and 0 bases from J, leaving 15 bases between. This CDR3 spans 17 amino acids. Germline V gives CDR1 SQVTM, CDR2 ANQGSEA. The CDR3 loop reads CSVEDGTGTHSGNTIYF. The CDR3 DNA sequence: TGCAGCGTTGAAGACGGAACGGGTACCCACTCTGGAAACACCATATATTTT.

The sample holds a few counts of this clone. This chain connects TRBV7-9 to TRBJ2-7, with a weak D call TRBD2 (5 bases). This CDR3 has 14 amino acids. CDR1 is SEHNR, CDR2 FQNEAQ, per germline (reference sequence). V shed 0 bases and J shed 2 bases, with 8 bases lying between them. The CDR3 nucleotides are TGTGCCAGCAGCTTAGCGGGAGACACCTACGAGCAGTACTTC. Translated, it gives CASSLAGDTYEQYF.

The CDR3 sequence: CSVEVAQGAYEQYF. CDR3 in DNA: TGCAGCGTTGAAGTAGCACAGGGGGCCTACGAGCAGTACTTC. The gene calls are TRBV29-1 and TRBJ2-7, with 8 positions matching TRBD1. The trim removed 1 base at V and 2 bases at J, leaving 4 bases unmatched. Germline values: CDR1 SQVTM, CDR2 ANQGSEA. The CDR3 is 14 amino acids.

V usage is TRBV11-2 and J usage is TRBJ2-7; possible D gene TRBD2, 5 bases. Per germline, CDR1 SGHAT and CDR2 FQNNGV. Trimming shortened V by 5 bases and J by 7 bases, and 24 bases separated the two germline ends. The CDR3 covers 16 residues. This chain's CDR3 is CASSQARSGLLREQYF. The CDR3 DNA reads as TGTGCCAGCAGCCAAGCCAGGAGCGGTCTACTTAGGGAGCAGTACTTC.

The chain has TRBV5-5 and TRBJ2-7, with 7 bases aligning to TRBD2. Germline V gene sequence: CDR1 SGHKS, CDR2 YYEKEE (reference sequence). The CDR3 is made up of 13 amino acids. The trim removed 4 bases at V and 6 bases at J, leaving 7 bases unmatched. CDR3 loop: CASSLAVISEQYF. In DNA form, the CDR3 reads TGTGCCAGCAGCCTAGCGGTAATCAGCGAGCAGTACTTC.

This clone was counted a single time. The chain combines TRBV7-9 with TRBJ1-4; TRBD1 is a possible D gene (5 bases). CDR3 size: 14 residues. CDR1 is SEHNR, CDR2 FQNEAQ, per germline (reference sequence). The germline V and J ends were trimmed by 3 bases and 8 bases, with 13 bases remaining between them. The CDR3 bases are TGTGCCAGCAGCTTGGGGGGGACGGGGGAAAAACTGTTTTTT. It encodes CASSLGGTGEKLFF.

The chain joins TRBV10-3 to TRBJ2-2, with a tentative D call TRBD1 (6 bases). Trimming took 4 bases from V and 10 from J, leaving 16 bases between them. The CDR3 has 14 residues. From germline, CDR1 is ENHRY and CDR2 SYGVKD. The CDR3 region is CAISGEDRPLELFF. The CDR3, as DNA: TGTGCCATCAGTGGGGAAGACAGGCCCTTGGAGCTGTTTTTT.

This clone has just a few counts. The gene calls are TRBV5-1 and TRBJ2-3, with 9 nucleotides matching TRBD2. J was trimmed by 2 bases and V by 0 bases; bases with no gene match: 1. Per germline, CDR1 SGHRS and CDR2 YFSETQ. The CDR3 consists of 15 residues. The DNA for the CDR3 is TGCGCCAGCAGCTTGGGACTAGCGGACACAGATACGCAGTATTTT. Translation: CASSLGLADTDTQYF.